The T cell receptor (beta chain) described here comes from a study of shared clonotypes between healthy human individuals. The protocol was immunoSEQ multiplex PCR, while the TCRdb copy is restricted to in-frame clones and leaves out a portion. The data hold hundreds of thousands of clones, with 73% observed a single time. In germline, CDR1 is GTSNPN, CDR2 SVGIG (reference sequence). The CDR3 totals 13 residues. V was clipped by 4 bases and J by 4 bases, with 13 bases between them. The sequencing input was memory CD4+ T cells sorted from blood. Described subset: CD45RA-negative fraction. This TCR derives from a woman under 40 in good health. The chain recombines TRBV30 with TRBJ2-5; a possible D gene is TRBD1 (6 bases). CDR3 bases: TGTGCCTGGAACCAGGGGCGCGGAGAGACCCAGTACTTC. Translated: CAWNQGRGETQYF.